Described below is a single TCR beta chain sequence and its context. Method: immunoSEQ multiplex PCR; TCRdb's copy keeps in-frame clones and lacks some. The sample holds 40,000 to 55,000 clones; under 85% are singletons and the top ten take about a sixth. These data belong to a study of blood T cell repertoires in COVID-19. For the study at large: The origin of the acute and convalescent COVID-19 samples was the United States, Italy and Spain. PBMCs, B-cell-depleted T cells, or T cells provided the cDNA or gDNA that made up the material.

The CDR3 spans 13 residues. The germline V gene encodes CDR1 SGHKS and CDR2 YYEKEE (reference sequence). V was clipped by 0 bases and J by 8 bases, with 11 bases between them. The sequence was obtained from a man between 35 and 55 years old with acute or convalescent COVID-19. The rearrangement joins TRBV5-5 to TRBJ1-2, with a possible D match to TRBD1 (5 bases). Sequencing was performed on peripheral blood. CDR3 nucleotides: TGTGCCAGCAGCTTGGAAGGGGCGCGGGGCTACACCTTC. The encoded protein is CASSLEGARGYTF.